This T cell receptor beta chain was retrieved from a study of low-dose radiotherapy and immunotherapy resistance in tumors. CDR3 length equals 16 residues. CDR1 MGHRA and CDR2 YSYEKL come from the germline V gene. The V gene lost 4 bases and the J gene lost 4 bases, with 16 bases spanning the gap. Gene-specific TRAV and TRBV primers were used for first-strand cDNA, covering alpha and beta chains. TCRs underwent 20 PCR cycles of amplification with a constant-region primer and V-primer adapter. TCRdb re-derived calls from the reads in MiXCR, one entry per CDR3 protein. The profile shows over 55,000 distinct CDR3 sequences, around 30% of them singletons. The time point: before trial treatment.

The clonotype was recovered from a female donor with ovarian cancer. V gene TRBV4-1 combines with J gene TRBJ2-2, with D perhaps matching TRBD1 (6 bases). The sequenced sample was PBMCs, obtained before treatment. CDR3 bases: TGCGCCAGCAGCCTCCCGAAGGACAGTTTCACCGGGGAGCTGTTTTTT. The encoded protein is CASSLPKDSFTGELFF.